The 25 T cell receptor beta chains below were found in one sample sequenced in a study of T cell responses to AZD1222 COVID-19 vaccine. Generated by immunoSEQ multiplex PCR, the TCRdb table keeps only in-frame clones and is missing some. The data contain 85,000 to 100,000 clones, 80% to 90% of them singletons. The sample here was peripheral blood, taken on day 0 of AZD1222 vaccination. All receptors derive from an adult in good health.

The chain carries TRBV6-5 and TRBJ1-1, with 9 bases identical to TRBD1. CDR1 is MNHEY, CDR2 SVGAGI, per germline. Germline trimming cut 7 bases from V and 4 bases from J; bases unmatched to any gene: 7. CDR3 length: 14 residues. CDR3 sequence (DNA): TGTGCCAGCACCGACAGGGGGATGGTCACTGAAGCTTTCTTT. Translated: CASTDRGMVTEAFF.

This chain links TRBV7-8 with TRBJ2-7; 8 bases fit TRBD1. The J segment lost 4 bases and the V segment lost 2 bases, leaving 10 bases of the junction unmatched. In germline, CDR1 is SGHVS, CDR2 FQNEAQ. The CDR3 totals 16 residues. The CDR3 nucleotides are TGTGCCAGCAGCTTACAGGGGGCGCTGGCCTTTTACGAGCAGTACTTC. This codes for CASSLQGALAFYEQYF.

On this clone itself: The same CDR3 arises from other DNA sequences in this sample as well. The chain joins TRBV7-2 to TRBJ1-1; D call uncertain. This CDR3 has 12 residues. Germline V gene sequence: CDR1 SGHTA, CDR2 FQGNSA. The ends were cut back, 4 bases at V and 2 bases at J, with 5 bases in the middle. The DNA for the CDR3 is TGTGCCAGCAGCTCCCCAAACACTGAAGCTTTCTTT. Translated: CASSSPNTEAFF.

This clone was recorded once. The V call is TRBV11-2, the J call TRBJ2-7, with D possibly being TRBD1 (6 bases). Germline lookup yields CDR1 SGHAT and CDR2 FQNNGV. Trimming removed 7 bases from V and 3 bases from J, with 13 bases in between. CDR3 length equals 13 residues. The CDR3 nucleotides are TGTGCCAGCACCCCCAACAGGGACTACGAGCAGTACTTC. Residues: CASTPNRDYEQYF.

The rearrangement links TRBV18 to TRBJ1-5; no clear D. CDR1 is KGHSH and CDR2 is LQKENI in the germline V gene. The CDR3 consists of 13 residues. Trimming cost V 2 bases and J 4 bases, with 6 bases left between them. In DNA, the CDR3 is TGTGCCAGCTCACCAACCCAGAATCAGCCCCAGCATTTT. Residues: CASSPTQNQPQHF.

The chain carries TRBV11-2 and TRBJ1-4; D is unclear. V lost 5 bases and J 8 bases, leaving 12 bases between the germline ends. Germline CDR1 is SGHAT and CDR2 is FQNNGV. This CDR3 comprises 13 residues. CDR3: CASSPGPGEKLFF. The CDR3 DNA reads TGTGCCAGCAGCCCAGGACCTGGGGAAAAACTGTTTTTT.

This rearrangement joins TRBV6-1 to TRBJ1-5; D is possibly TRBD1 (5 bases). Germline lookup yields CDR1 MNHNS and CDR2 SASEGT. V dropped 1 base and J dropped 6 bases, with 10 bases sitting between them. The CDR3 runs 14 residues. The CDR3 region is CASSEGGPGQPQHF. CDR3 DNA: TGTGCCAGCAGTGAAGGGGGACCTGGTCAGCCCCAGCATTTT.

This rearrangement joins TRBV7-2 to TRBJ1-4; unclear D gene. Trimming shortened V by 5 bases and J by 7 bases, and 14 bases separated the two germline ends. The CDR3 runs to 14 residues. Germline CDR1 SGHTA, CDR2 FQGNSA. Here the CDR3 DNA reads TGTGCCAGCAGCCCAGGTGGGTTGCCTGAAAAACTGTTTTTT. This encodes CASSPGGLPEKLFF.

The chain employs TRBV24-1 and TRBJ2-1; D remains unclear. The CDR3 covers 13 residues. Trimming pared 5 bases from V and 5 bases from J, leaving 9 bases between. CDR1 KGHDR and CDR2 SFDVKD come from the germline V gene. The DNA of the CDR3 is TGTGCCACCAGTGCACCCCCAAACAATGAGCAGTTCTTC. It codes for CATSAPPNNEQFF.

The genes are TRBV14 and TRBJ1-2; D not certain. Germline CDR1 reads SGHDN; CDR2 reads FVKESK. This CDR3 spans 13 amino acids. V shed 1 base and J shed 4 bases, with 7 bases lying between them. CDR3 nucleotide sequence: TGTGCCAGCAGCCAAGGGACGGGCTATGGCTACACCTTC. Translation gives CASSQGTGYGYTF.

V is TRBV5-1 and J is TRBJ2-3, with D perhaps assigned TRBD1 or TRBD2 (6 bases each). Germline CDR1 SGHRS, CDR2 YFSETQ. Trimming removed 4 bases at V and 3 bases at J, with 18 bases between. The CDR3 contains 16 residues. CDR3 sequence reads: CASSPIGGTTTDTQYF. CDR3 nucleotide sequence: TGCGCCAGCAGCCCCATTGGAGGGACAACAACAGATACGCAGTATTTT.

J is TRBJ1-4 and V is TRBV19; D is unresolved. The CDR3 has 14 amino acids. Germline V gene sequence: CDR1 LNHDA, CDR2 SQIVND (reference sequence). V lost 4 bases to trimming and J lost 0 bases, with 6 bases between them. CDR3: CASSNTATNEKLFF. In DNA form, the CDR3 reads TGTGCCAGTAGTAATACTGCAACTAATGAAAAACTGTTTTTT.

The chain recombines TRBV7-9 with TRBJ1-3; D is unresolved. The CDR3 totals 14 residues. Germline V CDR1 and CDR2: SEHNR, FQNEAQ (reference sequence). Trimming pared 7 bases from V and 4 bases from J, leaving 14 bases between. CDR3 sequence (DNA): TGTGCCAGCACCATGTCCGTCTCGGGAAACACCATATATTTT. This translates into CASTMSVSGNTIYF.

The chain links TRBV6-4 to TRBJ1-4; 7 nucleotides line up with TRBD1. The germline V gene encodes CDR1 MRHNA and CDR2 SNTAGT. Trimming at V came to 5 bases and at J to 8 bases, leaving 11 bases not matched to a gene. This CDR3 spans 15 amino acids. DNA for the CDR3: TGTGCCAGCAGTCCTACAGGGGCGTTCGACGAAAAACTGTTTTTT. It is translated as CASSPTGAFDEKLFF.

In DNA form, the CDR3 reads TGTGCCAGCAGCTTAGGGGTTTGGGAAAAACTGTTTTTT. It encodes CASSLGVWEKLFF. The J gene is TRBJ1-4, the V gene TRBV7-9, with D hard to call. The germline CDR1 and CDR2 sequences are SEHNR and FQNEAQ (reference sequence). The CDR3 runs to 13 residues. Trimming removed 1 base from V and 8 bases from J, with 8 bases in between.

To note about this clone: A junction end diverges from the germline sequence, so it may reflect a read error. This rearrangement joins TRBV2 to TRBJ2-1; no reliable D call. The CDR3 loop spans 11 amino acids. Germline CDR1 reads SNHLY; CDR2 reads FYNNEI. The CDR3 coding sequence is TGTGCCAGCAGTGAAAGTAGGGTAGATATCTTC. As protein: CASSESRVDIF.

The V and J genes are TRBV7-7 and TRBJ2-5; 11 bases are a match to TRBD2. CDR3 length: 15 residues. Germline V gene lookup returns CDR1 SSHAT and CDR2 FNYEAQ (reference sequence). V shed 5 bases, J shed 8 bases, and the junction held 10 bases outside the gene matches. The CDR3 protein is CASSPGLAGGGTQYF. DNA for the CDR3: TGTGCCAGCAGCCCCGGGCTAGCGGGAGGTGGTACCCAGTACTTC.

The J gene is TRBJ2-7, the V gene TRBV30, with a tentative D call TRBD2 (5 bases). Germline CDR1 GTSNPN, CDR2 SVGIG (reference sequence). V was trimmed by 5 bases and J by 3 bases, leaving 17 bases between them. The CDR3 covers 14 residues. CDR3 region: CAWAPGRNLYEQYF. The CDR3 DNA reads as TGTGCCTGGGCCCCGGGAAGAAATCTCTACGAGCAGTACTTC.

The V call is TRBV19, the J call TRBJ1-1, with TRBD1 matching 8 bases. This CDR3 spans 13 amino acids. In germline, CDR1 is LNHDA, CDR2 SQIVND (reference sequence). Trimming removed 8 bases from V and 4 bases from J; junction bases left unmatched: 6. In DNA form, the CDR3 reads TGTGCCAGTGCCACAGGGGGGGGCACTGAAGCTTTCTTT. Residues: CASATGGGTEAFF.

The chain links TRBV2 to TRBJ1-1; D is unclear. This CDR3 comprises 15 residues. Germline loops: CDR1 SNHLY, CDR2 FYNNEI. V shed 4 bases and J shed 2 bases, with 14 bases lying between them. CDR3 protein: CASSVRTVGNTEAFF. The CDR3, as DNA: TGTGCCAGCAGTGTACGGACGGTGGGCAACACTGAAGCTTTCTTT.

This clone occurred once. The genes are TRBV7-9 and TRBJ1-4; 7 bases are a match to TRBD1. This CDR3 has 15 amino acids. V was clipped by 5 bases and J by 7 bases; unmatched bases: 10. Looked up from germline, CDR1 is SEHNR and CDR2 is FQNEAQ (reference sequence). CDR3 region: CASSTTGRTSEKLFF. The CDR3 coding sequence is TGTGCCAGCAGCACGACAGGGAGGACGAGTGAAAAACTGTTTTTT.

The chain joins TRBV5-5 to TRBJ2-7; D unclear. CDR3 size: 15 residues. Trimming took 0 bases from V and 2 from J, leaving 12 bases between them. Per germline, CDR1 SGHKS and CDR2 YYEKEE (reference sequence). CDR3 sequence (DNA): TGTGCCAGCAGCTTGGGGTCGACGTTTACCTACGAGCAGTACTTC. It is translated as CASSLGSTFTYEQYF. Combining the CDR3 with reference TRBV5-5 and TRBJ2-7 gives the whole variable domain DAGVTQSPTHLIKTRGQQVTLRCSPISGHKSVSWYQQVLGQGPQFIFQYYEKEERGRGNFPDRFSARQFPNYSSELNVNALLLGDSALYLCASSLGSTFTYEQYFGPGTRLTVT.

This chain joins TRBV5-1 and TRBJ2-1; TRBD2 matches at 13 bases. Germline V gene data show CDR1 as SGHRS and CDR2 as YFSETQ. Trimming took 6 bases from V and 8 from J; bases not matched to a gene: 11. The CDR3 totals 16 residues. The CDR3 DNA sequence: TGCGCCAGCAAGACCCGACTAGCGGGGGGAAGCGATGAGCAGTTCTTC. Amino acid sequence: CASKTRLAGGSDEQFF.

J is TRBJ1-1 and V is TRBV5-1; D remains ambiguous. Trimming shortened V by 2 bases and J by 1 base, and 6 bases separated the two germline ends. CDR3 length: 13 amino acids. Germline V gene data show CDR1 as SGHRS and CDR2 as YFSETQ. The CDR3 nucleotides read TGCGCCAGCAGCTTAACAGCGAACACTGAAGCTTTCTTT. Protein product: CASSLTANTEAFF.

The chain uses TRBV30 and TRBJ1-1; D remains unclear. Germline lookup yields CDR1 GTSNPN and CDR2 SVGIG (reference sequence). The CDR3 runs to 13 residues. The V end was cut by 2 bases, the J end by 0 bases, with 7 bases between. The CDR3 DNA sequence: TGTGCCTGGAGTCGTGACATGAACACTGAAGCTTTCTTT. This gives the protein CAWSRDMNTEAFF.